This T cell receptor (beta chain) was sequenced during a study of sequential checkpoint blockade in melanoma. Across the study: First-line arms were nivolumab then ipilimumab, or the reverse, randomized 1:1. Both treatment sequences were followed by maintenance nivolumab.

In this sample, this clone turned up once. Treatment noted: randomized to nivolumab then ipilimumab (arm A) or the reverse (arm B). No patient had prior DNA-damaging chemotherapy. Sorted cells were live CD3+CD8+, lacking CD19 and CD56, from PBMCs. TCRdb keeps only in-frame clones here, not all; method: immunoSEQ multiplex PCR. This sample yields around 20,000 clones, of which almost 85% are seen a single time; around a tenth belongs to the top ten. Germline V gene lookup returns CDR1 SGHRS and CDR2 YFSETQ. Trimming stripped 4 bases from V and 7 bases from J, with 9 bases between. The CDR3 runs 12 residues.

This chain joins TRBV5-1 and TRBJ2-1; D is unresolved. The material was CD8+ T cells sorted from blood (inferred from file names), obtained from a patient given nivolumab and ipilimumab in sequence. This clonotype was sampled from a human donor with melanoma. The CDR3 spells CASSPPGNEQFF. CDR3 DNA sequence: TGCGCCAGCAGCCCCCCCGGGAATGAGCAGTTCTTC.